This entry features one TCR beta chain sequence. The CDR3 runs 13 residues. The V end was cut by 4 bases, the J end by 4 bases, with 8 bases between. CDR1 and CDR2 from the germline V gene are MNHEY and SMNVEV (reference sequence). These data belong to a study of technical replicates of blood from a handful of donors. Clones were read by immunoSEQ multiplex PCR, and TCRdb kept only the in-frame ones, dropping some. The sample lists about 72,000 clones; roughly 90% were seen once. The clonotype comes from a human donor in good health. The specimen sequenced was T cells isolated from PBMCs. The J gene is TRBJ1-5, the V gene TRBV27; no clear D. In nucleotides, the CDR3 is TGTGCCAGCAGTTACGTTACTAATCAGCCCCAGCATTTT. This codes for CASSYVTNQPQHF.